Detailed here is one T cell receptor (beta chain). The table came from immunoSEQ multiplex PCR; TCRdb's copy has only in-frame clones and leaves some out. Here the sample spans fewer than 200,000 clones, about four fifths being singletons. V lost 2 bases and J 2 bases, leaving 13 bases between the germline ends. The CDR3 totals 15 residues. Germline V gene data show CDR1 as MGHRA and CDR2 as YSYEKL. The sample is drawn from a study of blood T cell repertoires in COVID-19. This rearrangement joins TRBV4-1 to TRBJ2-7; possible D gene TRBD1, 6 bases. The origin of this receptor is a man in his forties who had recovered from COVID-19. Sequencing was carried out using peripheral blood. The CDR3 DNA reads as TGCGCCAGCAGCCAACAACGCCAGGGGCCCTACGAGCAGTACTTC. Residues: CASSQQRQGPYEQYF.